This T cell receptor (beta chain) derives from a study of blood T cells in healthy people across ages. This CDR3 is 15 amino acids long. The germline gives CDR1 SGHTA, CDR2 FQGNSA. Losses at the gene ends were 3 bases for V and 4 bases for J; bases not matched to a gene: 8. The study, taken as a whole, reports: Per million T cells, TCR beta diversity dropped about linearly as age rose. Diversity was estimated from one million T cells, and these estimates were considered underestimates.

This clonotype was counted a few times. Its target is not known. A second PCR of roughly 6 to 12 cycles used a sample-barcoded 5' primer and a J-beta primer mix. Unique molecular identifiers of 12 random nucleotides labeled each cDNA. Sequencing recovered at least 2.5 million CDR3-containing paired-end reads from each sample. TCRdb ran MiXCR on the 5' RACE reads and lists one entry per CDR3 protein. This table holds around 1,600,000 distinct CDR3 sequences, 35% to 45% found once. The V gene is TRBV7-2, the J gene TRBJ2-7, with 8 bases that match TRBD1. This receptor was taken from a woman aged 18-29 years in good health. Sequencing was performed on blood. The CDR3: CASSFTGTGPYEQYF. The CDR3 DNA follows: TGTGCCAGCAGCTTCACCGGGACAGGCCCTTACGAGCAGTACTTC.